The clone carrying this TCR beta chain has a handful of counts. This specimen belongs to a study of T-cell memory formation after mild COVID-19. The CDR3 contains 17 residues. Looked up from germline, CDR1 is SGHVS and CDR2 is FQNEAQ. The J segment lost 1 base and the V segment lost 7 bases, leaving 15 bases of the junction unmatched. TCRdb analysed the 5' RACE reads with MiXCR anew, one entry per CDR3 protein. Of 530,000 or so distinct CDR3 sequences in the sample, approximately 15% were seen once. Source material: PBMCs or a T cell subset sorted from them (not recorded which). The chain is built from TRBV7-8 and TRBJ2-7, with 8 bases identical to TRBD1. The clonotype originates from an adult woman who had mild COVID-19 (a few samples of this study predate the infection). Cell type and time point are not known. Here the CDR3 reads CASTEPPRTGLSYEQYF. CDR3 sequence (DNA): TGTGCCAGCACCGAGCCCCCCCGGACAGGGCTATCCTACGAGCAGTACTTC.